The 29 T cell receptor beta chains below come from one sample, sequenced in a study of blood T cell repertoires in COVID-19. Here immunoSEQ multiplex PCR was the method, and the copy in TCRdb shows in-frame clones only, minus some. The sample has about 320,000 clones; roughly 88% are singletons. Sequencing used peripheral blood. The origin of the receptors is a woman aged 25 to 39 with COVID-19, enrolled during active disease.

The chain carries TRBV20-1 and TRBJ1-6; TRBD1 matches at 8 bases. V lost 3 bases and J lost 6; bases outside the gene matches: 7. This CDR3 region has 15 residues. The germline gives CDR1 DFQATT, CDR2 SNEGSKA (reference sequence). The CDR3 here is CSASQQGGGNSPLHF. CDR3 in DNA: TGCAGTGCTAGTCAACAGGGGGGGGGTAATTCACCCCTCCACTTT.

The chain is built from TRBV6-5 and TRBJ1-6; TRBD1 might be the D (5 bases). The germline gives CDR1 MNHEY, CDR2 SVGAGI. The CDR3 extends over 14 amino acids. V was trimmed by 2 bases and J by 10 bases, leaving 12 bases between them. CDR3 coding DNA: TGTGCCAGCAGTTACGGGCAGGGTTCCTCACCCCTCCACTTT. Residues: CASSYGQGSSPLHF.

This chain links TRBV3-1 (or the pseudogene TRBV3-2) with TRBJ2-2; D not certain. This CDR3 has 13 amino acids. CDR1 LGHDT and CDR2 YNNKEL come from the germline V gene (reference sequence). V was clipped by 2 bases and J by 5 bases, with 6 bases between them. The CDR3 spells CASSQLQTGELFF. CDR3 DNA: TGTGCCAGCAGCCAACTTCAGACCGGGGAGCTGTTTTTT.

V is TRBV30 and J is TRBJ1-1; D is uncertain. Germline V gives CDR1 GTSNPN, CDR2 SVGIG (reference sequence). The germline V and J ends were trimmed by 0 bases and 6 bases, with 8 bases remaining between them. The CDR3 extends over 12 amino acids. The DNA of the CDR3 is TGTGCCTGGAGTGTCCCAGTCGCTGAAGCTTTCTTT. This gives the protein CAWSVPVAEAFF.

The chain carries TRBV20-1 and TRBJ1-4; D remains ambiguous. Deletions cut 3 bases from V and 4 bases from J, with 9 bases between. CDR3 size: 13 residues. CDR1 and CDR2 (germline): DFQATT, SNEGSKA (reference sequence). CDR3 bases: TGCAGTGCTAGTGGGCAAGTTAATGAAAAACTGTTTTTT. This translates into CSASGQVNEKLFF.

This clone came up once. The rearrangement joins TRBV19 to TRBJ1-1; D remains unclear. The CDR3 has 15 amino acids. CDR1 and CDR2 from the germline V gene are LNHDA and SQIVND (reference sequence). The germline V and J ends were trimmed by 1 base and 0 bases, with 9 bases remaining between them. The CDR3 DNA reads TGTGCCAGTAGTATAGGCGGCACCCTGAACACTGAAGCTTTCTTT. Translated: CASSIGGTLNTEAFF.

The chain joins TRBV4-1 to TRBJ2-7, with D perhaps TRBD2 (6 bases). The ends were cut back, 1 base at V and 3 bases at J, with 10 bases in the middle. CDR3 size: 14 residues. Germline loops: CDR1 MGHRA, CDR2 YSYEKL. CDR3 loop: CASSQGLGHYEQYV. The DNA for the CDR3 is TGCGCCAGCAGCCAAGGACTAGGGCACTACGAGCAGTACGTC.

The chain has TRBV21-1 and TRBJ1-5; TRBD1, the table's D call, was not compared with the DNA. TRBV21-1 is a recognized pseudogene. The CDR3 totals 16 residues. Here the CDR3 reads CASSKGGHRGNQPQHF. The CDR3 DNA reads TGTGCCAGCAGCAAAGGAGGGCACAGGGGCAATCAGCCCCAGCATTTT.

The V gene is TRBV7-9, the J gene TRBJ1-3; D possibly corresponds to TRBD1 (5 bases). The germline CDR1 and CDR2 sequences are SEHNR and FQNEAQ (reference sequence). CDR3 size: 13 residues. Trimming took 2 bases from V and 8 from J, leaving 10 bases between them. The CDR3 DNA reads as TGTGCCAGCAGCTTAAGCAGGGAATACACCATATATTTT. As protein: CASSLSREYTIYF.

This clone is a singleton in its sample. This rearrangement joins TRBV19 to TRBJ1-2; the match to TRBD1 covers 9 bases. This CDR3 is built from 15 residues. The germline V gene has CDR1 LNHDA and CDR2 SQIVND (reference sequence). V trimming: 10 bases; J trimming: 0 bases; junction bases outside the gene matches: 9. This CDR3 reads CATLDRGGSNYGYTF. The DNA of the CDR3 is TGTGCCACCCTGGACAGGGGAGGGTCTAACTATGGCTACACCTTC.

This sequence joins TRBV24-1 and TRBJ1-6; the D gene is possibly TRBD1 (6 bases). The CDR3 consists of 13 residues. Germline V gene data show CDR1 as KGHDR and CDR2 as SFDVKD. The V end was cut by 9 bases, the J end by 6 bases, with 11 bases between. The CDR3 protein is CATGQLGNSPLHF. CDR3 DNA sequence: TGTGCCACCGGACAGCTGGGTAATTCACCCCTCCACTTT.

The rearrangement links TRBV27 to TRBJ1-1, with TRBD1 matching 7 bases. After removal of 5 bases from V and 6 bases from J, the junction contained 9 bases not matched to a gene. This CDR3 has 14 residues. Germline V gene lookup returns CDR1 MNHEY and CDR2 SMNVEV (reference sequence). The CDR3 bases are TGTGCCAGCAGTCCCAACCGACAGGGCTCTGAAGCTTTCTTT. It yields the protein CASSPNRQGSEAFF.

The chain links TRBV11-2 to TRBJ2-7; possibly TRBD1 for D (5 bases). With 4 bases removed from V and 3 bases from J, the gap between germline ends came to 10 bases. CDR1 is SGHAT, CDR2 FQNNGV, per germline. The CDR3 extends over 13 amino acids. The CDR3 reads CASSSTVRYEQYF. The CDR3 DNA follows: TGTGCCAGCAGCTCGACAGTTCGCTACGAGCAGTACTTC.

The rearrangement links TRBV5-5 to TRBJ1-6; D not certain. The CDR3 is 16 residues long. The V and J ends lost 0 bases and 0 bases respectively, with 7 bases between them. Germline CDR1 reads SGHKS; CDR2 reads YYEKEE (reference sequence). DNA of the CDR3: TGTGCCAGCAGCTTGGTGGCGGGCTCCTATAATTCACCCCTCCACTTT. Translated, it gives CASSLVAGSYNSPLHF.

V is TRBV4-3 and J is TRBJ2-1; TRBD2 matches at 10 bases. The CDR3 runs to 14 residues. Trimming cost V 6 bases and J 9 bases; bases outside gene matches: 8. Germline-derived CDR1 and CDR2 are LGHNA and YSLEER. CDR3 protein: CASSNQRGGFEQFF. CDR3 bases: TGCGCCAGCAGTAATCAGCGGGGGGGCTTTGAGCAGTTCTTC.

This clone was counted a single time. The chain uses TRBV28 and TRBJ2-5, with D perhaps TRBD1 (6 bases). CDR1 and CDR2 (germline): MDHEN, SYDVKM. CDR3 length: 14 residues. V dropped 5 bases and J dropped 1 base, with 11 bases sitting between them. This CDR3 is CASSQRQVQETQYF. DNA of the CDR3: TGTGCCAGCAGTCAAAGACAGGTCCAAGAGACCCAGTACTTC.

This chain uses TRBV14 with TRBJ1-6, with 7 positions matching TRBD1. V gave up 4 bases and J gave up 6 bases; unmatched junction bases: 3. This CDR3 contains 14 residues. The germline V gene has CDR1 SGHDN and CDR2 FVKESK. CDR3 protein: CASSPGTANSPLHF. CDR3 nucleotide sequence: TGTGCCAGCAGCCCCGGGACAGCTAATTCACCCCTCCACTTT. The variable domain in full, with the rest retrieved from reference TRBV14 and TRBJ1-6, is EAGVTQFPSHSVIEKGQTVTLRCDPISGHDNLYWYRRVMGKEIKFLLHFVKESKQDESGMPNNRFLAERTGGTYSTLKVQPAELEDSGVYFCASSPGTANSPLHFGNGTRLTVT.

The rearrangement joins TRBV6-5 to TRBJ1-1; D is ambiguous. This CDR3 contains 13 residues. The germline V gene has CDR1 MNHEY and CDR2 SVGAGI. Trimming removed 6 bases from V and 8 bases from J, with 16 bases in between. In DNA form, the CDR3 reads TGTGCCAGCAGCGGCCGAGGCGGGCAGGAAGCTTTCTTT. Residues: CASSGRGGQEAFF.

This chain joins TRBV13 and TRBJ1-2; TRBD1 agrees at 9 bases. The CDR3 length is 18 residues. The germline CDR1 and CDR2 sequences are PRHDT and FYEKMQ (reference sequence). The V gene end was trimmed by 5 bases and the J gene end by 2 bases; junction bases not matched to a gene: 15. The CDR3 nucleotides are TGTGCCAGCAGCCATCCACTCGAACAGGGGGCGTCGAACTATGGCTACACCTTC. Its protein product is CASSHPLEQGASNYGYTF.

This sequence joins TRBV7-9 and TRBJ1-1; possible D gene TRBD1, 6 bases. V lost 4 bases, J lost 0 bases, and 9 bases lay in between. In germline, CDR1 is SEHNR, CDR2 FQNEAQ (reference sequence). This CDR3 comprises 14 residues. CDR3 sequence: CASSWDKMNTEAFF. CDR3 nucleotides: TGTGCCAGCAGCTGGGACAAAATGAACACTGAAGCTTTCTTT.

The chain uses TRBV11-3 and TRBJ2-7, with D perhaps matching TRBD2 (5 bases). Germline V gene sequence: CDR1 SGHNT, CDR2 YENEEA. Trimming removed 4 bases at V and 3 bases at J, with 10 bases between. This CDR3 comprises 13 residues. CDR3 protein: CASSYREDYEQYF. The CDR3 DNA sequence: TGTGCCAGCAGCTACCGGGAAGACTACGAGCAGTACTTC.

The chain combines TRBV7-9 with TRBJ1-2; 7 bases agree with TRBD1. The V segment lost 6 bases and the J segment 8 bases; nucleotides outside the gene matches: 9. The CDR3 length is 13 residues. Germline V gene lookup returns CDR1 SEHNR and CDR2 FQNEAQ (reference sequence). This CDR3 reads CASRPGQAWGYTF. CDR3 nucleotides: TGTGCCAGCAGACCTGGACAGGCGTGGGGCTACACCTTC.

The sample holds one count of this clone. This chain uses TRBV7-3 with TRBJ2-7; D remains unclear. The V gene's germline CDR1 is SGHTA and CDR2 FQGTGA. The CDR3 consists of 15 residues. Trimming took 0 bases from V and 2 from J, leaving 11 bases between them. This CDR3 reads CASSLTGSDTYEQYF. The CDR3 bases are TGTGCCAGCAGCTTAACGGGCTCAGATACCTACGAGCAGTACTTC.

The rearrangement links TRBV19 to TRBJ1-2; possible D gene TRBD1, 5 bases. CDR3 length: 15 residues. The germline V gene encodes CDR1 LNHDA and CDR2 SQIVND (reference sequence). V shed 3 bases and J shed 8 bases, with 19 bases lying between them. CDR3 protein: CASSIRFEDILGYTF. The CDR3 DNA reads as TGTGCCAGTAGTATTCGGTTCGAGGACATCTTGGGCTACACCTTC.

The J gene is TRBJ2-2, the V gene TRBV10-1; 15 bases agree with TRBD2. Trimming at V came to 6 bases and at J to 4 bases, leaving 0 bases not matched to a gene. Germline CDR1 reads WNHNN; CDR2 reads SYGVQD (reference sequence). This CDR3 is 15 amino acids long. The CDR3 coding sequence is TGCGCCAGCAGGGGACTAGCGGGGGGCACCGGGGAGCTGTTTTTT. This translates into CASRGLAGGTGELFF.

The chain employs TRBV6-5 and TRBJ1-6, with 7 bases aligning to TRBD1. The CDR3 has 15 residues. Germline V gene sequence: CDR1 MNHEY, CDR2 SVGAGI. Unmatched junction bases numbered 7, after V lost 7 bases and J lost 4 bases. The CDR3 DNA is TGTGCCAGCACCAGAGGGGGACAGTATAATTCACCCCTCCACTTT. Its protein product is CASTRGGQYNSPLHF.

This chain uses TRBV5-1 with TRBJ1-2; D is possibly TRBD1 (6 bases). The CDR3 has 16 amino acids. The V end was cut by 0 bases, the J end by 5 bases, with 17 bases between. Germline V CDR1 and CDR2: SGHRS, YFSETQ. This CDR3 reads CASSLDPDRFSYGYTF. DNA for the CDR3: TGCGCCAGCAGCTTGGACCCCGACAGGTTTAGTTATGGCTACACCTTC.

Concerning this clone: This CDR3 fails to terminate in the conserved phenylalanine or tryptophan, so it likely reflects a read error. No DNA is shown, since the ends of the CDR3 on it are uncertain; the CDR3 is the one TCRdb lists. CDR3 residues: CASRTGDRV. This chain joins TRBV10-1 and TRBJ1-6; TRBD1, the D gene given by the table, was not confirmed from the DNA. Counting both end residues, the CDR3 totals 9 amino acids. Per germline, CDR1 WNHNN and CDR2 SYGVQD (reference sequence).

This chain joins TRBV29-1 and TRBJ1-2; weak D call: TRBD1 (5 bases). V lost 8 bases, J lost 8 bases, and 18 bases lay in between. Per germline, CDR1 SQVTM and CDR2 ANQGSEA. CDR3 length: 12 residues. CDR3 amino acids: CSTDGGGVGYTF. CDR3 in DNA: TGCAGCACGGACGGGGGAGGAGTAGGCTACACCTTC.